The 8 T cell receptor beta chains reported below all come from one sample, sequenced in a study of post-analysis software for immune sequencing data. Study outcomes and limitations: Compared with controls, patients had more of about 5 TRBV segments, including TRBV5-6, TRBV5-1 and TRBV20-1.

No antigen has been identified for these receptors. Prepared TCR beta cDNA libraries contained unique molecular identifiers. TCRdb recomputed calls from the PCR reads with MiXCR, one row per CDR3 protein. In the table there are around 400,000 distinct CDR3 sequences, roughly 36% of which are singletons. The sample taken for sequencing was blood. Source of these receptors: a girl aged 5-17 years with multiple sclerosis.

J is TRBJ1-2 and V is TRBV11-2, with D uncertain. Per germline, CDR1 SGHAT and CDR2 FQNNGV. Trimming removed 0 bases from V and 6 bases from J, with 17 bases in between. This CDR3 is 16 amino acids long. DNA of the CDR3: TGTGCCAGCAGCTTAGATCTCGCCTGGGCCGGTGATGGCTACACCTTC. As protein: CASSLDLAWAGDGYTF.

This chain joins TRBV10-2 and TRBJ2-7; D remains unclear. Trimming removed 6 bases at V and 0 bases at J, with 15 bases between. CDR1 and CDR2 (germline): WSHSY, SAAADI. CDR3 size: 15 residues. The CDR3 DNA sequence: TGCGCCAGCAGGCCCTTTGCGCGGACCTCCTACGAGCAGTACTTC. This codes for CASRPFARTSYEQYF.

This clonotype was seen more than once but under ten times. CDR3 amino acids: CASSYSHRDRYNEQFF. CDR3 bases: TGTGCCAGCAGTTACAGTCACCGGGACAGATACAATGAGCAGTTCTTC. The chain carries TRBV6-5 and TRBJ2-1, with TRBD1 identical over 7 bases. Unmatched junction bases numbered 8, after V lost 2 bases and J lost 4 bases. Germline loops: CDR1 MNHEY, CDR2 SVGAGI. CDR3 size: 16 residues.

The chain carries TRBV7-9 and TRBJ2-7; D might be TRBD2 (6 bases). Trimming left V 1 base short and J 2 bases short, with 9 bases between. The CDR3 is 14 amino acids. The germline V gene encodes CDR1 SEHNR and CDR2 FQNEAQ (reference sequence). This CDR3 reads CASSLEAGPYEQYF. The DNA for the CDR3 is TGTGCCAGCAGCTTAGAGGCGGGGCCCTACGAGCAGTACTTC.

The rearrangement links TRBV6-2 or TRBV6-3 to TRBJ2-1, with D possibly matching TRBD1 (6 bases). The CDR3 consists of 13 residues. V was trimmed by 2 bases and J by 7 bases, leaving 9 bases between them. The germline CDR1 and CDR2 sequences are MNHEY and SVGEGT. The CDR3 is CASSYGGLNEQFF. CDR3 coding DNA: TGTGCCAGCAGTTACGGGGGCCTAAATGAGCAGTTCTTC.

This clonotype was counted a few times. J is TRBJ2-5 and V is TRBV6-1, with TRBD2 identical over 11 bases. The J call may be incorrect, as the DNA end agrees better with TRBJ2-7. Germline CDR1 MNHNS, CDR2 SASEGT. This CDR3 contains 15 residues. CDR3 in DNA: TGTGCCAGCAGTGATCCTAGCGGGGGGCAATACGAGCAGTACTTC. Translation: CASSDPSGGQYEQYF.

The chain employs TRBV6-5 and TRBJ1-1; a weak D match, TRBD1 (6 bases). CDR3 length: 15 residues. CDR1 is MNHEY and CDR2 is SVGAGI in the germline V gene. V lost 6 bases to trimming and J lost 0 bases, with 14 bases between them. The CDR3 DNA reads TGTGCCAGCAGCCAGGCTCAGGGGATGAACACTGAAGCTTTCTTT. Translated, it gives CASSQAQGMNTEAFF.

The chain is built from TRBV5-1 and TRBJ2-4; the D gene is possibly TRBD2 (6 bases). This CDR3 contains 14 residues. CDR1 is SGHRS, CDR2 YFSETQ, per germline. V was cut by 0 bases and J by 8 bases, with 12 bases left in between. The CDR3 here is CASSLETGEDIQYF. CDR3 in DNA: TGCGCCAGCAGCTTGGAGACGGGGGAGGACATTCAGTACTTC.